The 32 T cell receptor beta chains listed next were all sequenced from one sample in a study of OX40 agonist ivuxolimab in advanced cancers. The library was produced with the immunoSEQ multiplex PCR assay. Drawn from immuneACCESS, this table holds only the in-frame rearrangements with V and J called that TCRdb kept. Clones are partly lost; checked studies trace under half to an unresolved V gene and leave the rest unexplained. The sample data list 45,000 to 60,000 clones, and approximately 87% of these were observed just once. The ten largest clones represent 10% of the sample. The sample consisted of CD4+ or CD8+ T cells sorted from blood, taken in a trial of the OX40 agonist ivuxolimab. The receptors were gathered from an adult with an advanced solid tumor such as melanoma, head and neck, liver or kidney cancer.

This clone was detected only a few times. The chain couples TRBV27 to TRBJ2-7; D call uncertain. Trimming pared 11 bases from V and 4 bases from J, leaving 6 bases between. CDR3 size: 9 residues. Germline-derived CDR1 and CDR2 are MNHEY and SMNVEV (reference sequence). This chain's CDR3 is CAPRYEQYF. The CDR3 coding sequence is TGTGCCCCCCGGTACGAGCAGTACTTC.

This chain uses TRBV4-3 with TRBJ2-7; possibly TRBD2 for D (5 bases). The germline V gene has CDR1 LGHNA and CDR2 YSLEER. V lost 0 bases, J lost 4 bases, and 13 bases lay in between. The CDR3 spans 15 residues. The CDR3 bases are TGCGCCAGCAGCCAAGATTCGGGGAGTCTATACGAGCAGTACTTC. This codes for CASSQDSGSLYEQYF.

This chain links TRBV19 with TRBJ1-5, with D tentatively TRBD1 (6 bases). The ends were cut back, 10 bases at V and 0 bases at J, with 34 bases in the middle. Germline CDR1 is LNHDA and CDR2 is SQIVND (reference sequence). The CDR3 runs to 21 residues. The CDR3 is CATRMGARAQGRVVSNQPQHF. The DNA for the CDR3 is TGTGCCACTAGGATGGGGGCGAGGGCTCAGGGGAGGGTGGTTAGCAATCAGCCCCAGCATTTT. Full variable domain (remainder filled in from reference TRBV19 and TRBJ1-5): DGGITQSPKYLFRKEGQNVTLSCEQNLNHDAMYWYRQDPGQGLRLIYYSQIVNDFQKGDIAEGYSVSREKKESFPLTVTSAQKNPTAFYLCATRMGARAQGRVVSNQPQHFGDGTRLSIL.

The chain uses TRBV6-5 and TRBJ2-7; TRBD1 might be the D (5 bases). The V end lost 2 bases, the J end lost 0 bases, and 5 bases lay between the germline ends. Per the germline V gene, CDR1 is MNHEY and CDR2 is SVGAGI. There are 13 residues in the CDR3. The CDR3, as DNA: TGTGCCAGCAGTTACAGGGGCTCCTACGAGCAGTACTTC. It specifies CASSYRGSYEQYF.

The V and J genes are TRBV10-3 and TRBJ1-2; unclear D gene. Trimming took off 4 bases at V and 5 bases at J, with 8 bases between the two ends. Germline CDR1 and CDR2: ENHRY and SYGVKD. This CDR3 is 12 amino acids long. The CDR3 region has the DNA TGTGCCATCAGTGTCGGGGAGTATGGCTACACCTTC. Translation gives CAISVGEYGYTF.

The rearrangement joins TRBV19 to TRBJ1-1; no definite D call. V was shortened by 4 bases and J by 6 bases, with 12 bases between the two germline ends. Germline V gene data show CDR1 as LNHDA and CDR2 as SQIVND (reference sequence). This CDR3 spans 13 amino acids. CDR3 in amino acids: CASSSIGEAEAFF. Here the CDR3 DNA reads TGTGCCAGTAGTAGTATCGGTGAGGCTGAAGCTTTCTTT.

The V gene is TRBV6-5, the J gene TRBJ2-3; TRBD2 matches 10 bases. The V gene end was trimmed by 8 bases and the J gene end by 1 base; junction bases not matched to a gene: 6. The CDR3 runs to 15 residues. Per germline, CDR1 MNHEY and CDR2 SVGAGI. For the CDR3, the DNA is TGTGCCAGCTCGATGGGGACTAGCGGCACAGATACGCAGTATTTT. It codes for CASSMGTSGTDTQYF.

This chain connects TRBV19 to TRBJ1-1, with 7 bases identical to TRBD1. In germline, CDR1 is LNHDA, CDR2 SQIVND (reference sequence). V was clipped by 11 bases and J by 5 bases; unmatched bases: 5. This CDR3 comprises 11 residues. The CDR3: CASGGWTEAFF. In DNA form, the CDR3 reads TGTGCCTCAGGGGGGTGGACTGAAGCTTTCTTT.

The chain couples TRBV27 to TRBJ1-1, with D possibly TRBD1 on 5 matching bases. The germline V gene has CDR1 MNHEY and CDR2 SMNVEV (reference sequence). The CDR3 spans 14 residues. Trimming stripped 4 bases from V and 2 bases from J, with 11 bases between. The CDR3 DNA sequence: TGTGCCAGCAGTTCCGGACGGACAAACACTGAAGCTTTCTTT. Amino acids: CASSSGRTNTEAFF.

The chain recombines TRBV15 with TRBJ2-3; 9 bases are a match to TRBD2. Germline CDR1 is LNHNV and CDR2 is YYDKDF (reference sequence). V trimming: 5 bases; J trimming: 3 bases; junction bases outside the gene matches: 12. The length of the CDR3 is 17 residues. CDR3 region: CATSPRGSGSLTDTQYF. CDR3 coding DNA: TGTGCCACCAGCCCCCGAGGTAGCGGGAGTTTAACAGATACGCAGTATTTT. Full variable domain (remainder filled in from reference TRBV15 and TRBJ2-3): DAMVIQNPRYQVTQFGKPVTLSCSQTLNHNVMYWYQQKSSQAPKLLFHYYDKDFNNEADTPDNFQSRRPNTSFCFLDIRSPGLGDTAMYLCATSPRGSGSLTDTQYFGPGTRLTVL.

The chain recombines TRBV5-4 with TRBJ2-1; D unclear. The ends were cut back, 3 bases at V and 4 bases at J, with 8 bases in the middle. The CDR3 sequence is 13 residues long. Germline V gene data show CDR1 as SGHNT and CDR2 as YYREEE (reference sequence). The CDR3 sequence is CASSYLSYNEQFF. In DNA, the CDR3 is TGTGCCAGCAGCTACTTATCTTACAATGAGCAGTTCTTC.

The chain combines TRBV11-2 with TRBJ1-3; no firm D call. V dropped 0 bases and J dropped 3 bases, with 6 bases sitting between them. Germline V gives CDR1 SGHAT, CDR2 FQNNGV. The CDR3 runs 14 residues. CDR3 coding DNA: TGTGCCAGCAGCTTAGAGGCTGGTGGAAACACCATATATTTT. This translates into CASSLEAGGNTIYF.

This clone was detected once. V gene TRBV27 combines with J gene TRBJ2-7; maybe TRBD1 (6 bases). This CDR3 comprises 16 residues. Deletions cut 5 bases from V and 3 bases from J, with 20 bases between. Germline CDR1 is MNHEY and CDR2 is SMNVEV (reference sequence). DNA for the CDR3: TGTGCCAGCAGTCTCAAGGGTTGGACAGAGTTCTACGAGCAGTACTTC. The encoded protein is CASSLKGWTEFYEQYF.

The chain links TRBV7-9 to TRBJ1-4, with D unresolved. The germline CDR1 and CDR2 sequences are SEHNR and FQNEAQ (reference sequence). V was shortened by 8 bases and J by 4 bases, with 14 bases between the two germline ends. The CDR3 extends over 14 amino acids. CDR3 sequence (DNA): TGTGCCAGCGGGGATATGGTGGGTAATGAAAAACTGTTTTTT. It encodes CASGDMVGNEKLFF.

This rearrangement joins TRBV5-1 to TRBJ1-6; D is undetermined. CDR1 is SGHRS, CDR2 YFSETQ, per germline. Trimming shortened V by 6 bases and J by 9 bases, and 13 bases separated the two germline ends. The CDR3 covers 13 residues. The CDR3 loop reads CASTLLGSSPLHF. The CDR3 DNA follows: TGCGCCAGCACCCTCCTGGGGAGTTCACCCCTCCACTTT.

This chain connects TRBV6-4 to TRBJ2-5, with D unresolved. The germline CDR1 and CDR2 sequences are MRHNA and SNTAGT. Trimming stripped 0 bases from V and 4 bases from J, with 18 bases between. The CDR3 loop spans 17 amino acids. The CDR3 sequence is CASSDSKRGTGVETQYF. The CDR3 DNA reads TGTGCCAGCAGTGACTCGAAGCGCGGTACTGGGGTAGAGACCCAGTACTTC.

The chain has TRBV5-6 and TRBJ2-2, with D perhaps matching TRBD2 (6 bases). Deletions cut 3 bases from V and 4 bases from J, with 19 bases between. This CDR3 contains 17 residues. The germline V gene encodes CDR1 SGHDT and CDR2 YYEEEE. The CDR3 spells CASSSPLGDWVTGELFF. The DNA for the CDR3 is TGTGCCAGCAGCTCCCCCCTGGGGGACTGGGTCACCGGGGAGCTGTTTTTT. The full variable domain, rest sourced from reference TRBV5-6 and TRBJ2-2, is DAGVTQSPTHLIKTRGQQVTLRCSPKSGHDTVSWYQQALGQGPQFIFQYYEEEERQRGNFPDRFSGHQFPNYSSELNVNALLLGDSALYLCASSSPLGDWVTGELFFGEGSRLTVL.

The chain uses TRBV19 and TRBJ1-2; weak D call: TRBD1 (5 bases). With 3 bases removed from V and 8 bases from J, the gap between germline ends came to 16 bases. Germline V gene lookup returns CDR1 LNHDA and CDR2 SQIVND (reference sequence). The CDR3 has 14 residues. In nucleotides, the CDR3 is TGTGCCAGTAGTATCTCCGCCGGGACTGGAGGCTACACCTTC. It encodes CASSISAGTGGYTF.

CDR3: CASSQDVGKETQYF. The CDR3 DNA follows: TGTGCCAGCAGCCAGGACGTGGGGAAAGAGACCCAGTACTTC. This chain links TRBV6-6 with TRBJ2-5, with D hard to call. Trimming removed 6 bases from V and 3 bases from J, with 14 bases in between. The CDR3 totals 14 residues. CDR1 and CDR2 (germline): MNHNY, SVGAGI (reference sequence).

V and J are TRBV9 and TRBJ2-4; 12 bases fit TRBD2. After removal of 3 bases from V and 3 bases from J, the junction contained 10 bases not matched to a gene. This CDR3 region has 18 residues. CDR1 and CDR2 from the germline V gene are SGDLS and YYNGEE. Here the CDR3 reads CASSARLAGESGKNIQYF. CDR3 nucleotides: TGTGCCAGCAGCGCCCGACTAGCGGGAGAGTCTGGCAAAAACATTCAGTACTTC.

The chain links TRBV28 to TRBJ2-1; 9 bases align to TRBD2. Germline V gene lookup returns CDR1 MDHEN and CDR2 SYDVKM. This CDR3 comprises 15 residues. J was trimmed by 8 bases and V by 5 bases; bases with no gene match: 10. DNA for the CDR3: TGTGCCAGCAGTCCAATAGCGGGAGTGATGTATGAGCAGTTCTTC. Its protein is CASSPIAGVMYEQFF. The variable domain in full, with the rest retrieved from reference TRBV28 and TRBJ2-1, is DVKVTQSSRYLVKRTGEKVFLECVQDMDHENMFWYRQDPGLGLRLIYFSYDVKMKEKGDIPEGYSVSREKKERFSLILESASTNQTSMYLCASSPIAGVMYEQFFGPGTRLTVL.

V gene TRBV30 combines with J gene TRBJ2-6; D is possibly TRBD1 (5 bases). Germline V gene lookup returns CDR1 GTSNPN and CDR2 SVGIG (reference sequence). V was cut by 0 bases and J by 0 bases, with 9 bases left in between. The CDR3 has 16 amino acids. The CDR3: CAWSVPRVSGANVLTF. CDR3 nucleotide sequence: TGTGCCTGGAGTGTACCCAGGGTCTCTGGGGCCAACGTCCTGACTTTC. The complete variable domain, with remaining parts taken from reference TRBV30 and TRBJ2-6, reads SQTIHQWPATLVQPVGSPLSLECTVEGTSNPNLYWYRQAAGRGLQLLFYSVGIGQISSEVPQNLSASRPQDRQFILSSKKLLLSDSGFYLCAWSVPRVSGANVLTFGAGSRLTVL.

The rearrangement links TRBV5-1 to TRBJ2-1; 8 positions agree with TRBD1. CDR3 length: 14 residues. CDR1 SGHRS and CDR2 YFSETQ come from the germline V gene. The V segment lost 9 bases and the J segment 6 bases; nucleotides outside the gene matches: 11. CDR3 amino acids: CATTRTGSLNEQFF. CDR3 nucleotide sequence: TGCGCCACCACTCGGACAGGGTCCCTCAATGAGCAGTTCTTC.

By share of the sample, this clone is medium-sized. V gene TRBV11-2 combines with J gene TRBJ1-4, with D perhaps TRBD1 (5 bases). Looked up from germline, CDR1 is SGHAT and CDR2 is FQNNGV. Deletions cut 7 bases from V and 8 bases from J, with 8 bases between. The CDR3 runs to 11 residues. The CDR3 DNA reads TGTGCCAGCACGGGGGAAGAAAAACTGTTTTTT. This encodes CASTGEEKLFF.

V gene TRBV10-3 combines with J gene TRBJ2-3; 7 bases line up with TRBD1. Germline V gives CDR1 ENHRY, CDR2 SYGVKD. The CDR3 has 14 residues. With 7 bases clipped from V and 3 bases from J, the junction kept 7 bases outside the gene matches. CDR3: CAIMRQGGTDTQYF. CDR3 sequence (DNA): TGTGCCATCATGCGACAGGGTGGAACAGATACGCAGTATTTT.

By sample fraction, this clone is large. This sequence joins TRBV9 and TRBJ2-7; D may be TRBD2 (6 bases). This CDR3 region has 18 residues. V lost 0 bases and J lost 1, with 20 bases in between. Germline V lookup: CDR1 SGDLS, CDR2 YYNGEE. The CDR3, as DNA: TGTGCCAGCAGCGTAGAACCTCCCTGGCGGGGCCCTTCCTACGAGCAGTACTTC. Residues: CASSVEPPWRGPSYEQYF.

In DNA, the CDR3 is TGTGCCAGCAGCTTAACGGGAGGGGAGAACATTCAGTACTTC. This sequence encodes CASSLTGGENIQYF. The V call is TRBV7-3, the J call TRBJ2-4; 7 bases align to TRBD2. V lost 0 bases and J lost 7; bases outside the gene matches: 3. Germline assignment: CDR1 SGHTA and CDR2 FQGTGA. The CDR3 contains 14 residues.

V usage is TRBV9 and J usage is TRBJ2-5; 10 bases align to TRBD2. The CDR3 runs to 13 residues. V gave up 7 bases and J gave up 3 bases; unmatched junction bases: 3. Germline loops: CDR1 SGDLS, CDR2 YYNGEE. The CDR3 DNA reads as TGTGCCAGCGGGACTAGCGCTGAAGAGACCCAGTACTTC. This translates into CASGTSAEETQYF.

J is TRBJ1-4 and V is TRBV4-1, with D uncertain. Between the trimmed V and J ends, which lost 1 base and 5 bases, there was a span of 8 bases. The CDR3 runs 14 residues. Germline CDR1 and CDR2: MGHRA and YSYEKL. In DNA, the CDR3 is TGCGCCAGCAGCCAAGGAGTCAAAAATGAAAAACTGTTTTTT. It is translated as CASSQGVKNEKLFF.

The J gene is TRBJ2-7, the V gene TRBV9, with TRBD1 matching over 8 bases. Germline V gene sequence: CDR1 SGDLS, CDR2 YYNGEE. Germline trimming cut 3 bases from V and 0 bases from J; bases unmatched to any gene: 8. The CDR3 is made up of 16 amino acids. The CDR3 sequence: CASSAVGTGGSYEQYF. CDR3 in DNA: TGTGCCAGCAGCGCAGTGGGGACAGGAGGCTCCTACGAGCAGTACTTC.

The rearrangement joins TRBV4-3 to TRBJ2-7, with 10 bases that match TRBD1. CDR3 length equals 14 residues. V lost 3 bases and J lost 5; bases outside the gene matches: 4. The germline gives CDR1 LGHNA, CDR2 YSLEER. The CDR3 sequence: CASSQDRGVDEQYF. The CDR3 DNA reads TGCGCCAGCAGCCAGGACAGGGGGGTAGACGAGCAGTACTTC.

The J gene is TRBJ1-3, the V gene TRBV4-2, with TRBD1 identical over 9 bases. The CDR3 runs 15 residues. Germline lookup yields CDR1 LGHNA and CDR2 YNFKEQ. V lost 1 base, J lost 9 bases, and 7 bases stayed unmatched. The CDR3 protein is CASSQGTGERGTIYF. The CDR3 DNA is TGTGCCAGCAGCCAAGGGACAGGGGAAAGGGGCACCATATATTTT.